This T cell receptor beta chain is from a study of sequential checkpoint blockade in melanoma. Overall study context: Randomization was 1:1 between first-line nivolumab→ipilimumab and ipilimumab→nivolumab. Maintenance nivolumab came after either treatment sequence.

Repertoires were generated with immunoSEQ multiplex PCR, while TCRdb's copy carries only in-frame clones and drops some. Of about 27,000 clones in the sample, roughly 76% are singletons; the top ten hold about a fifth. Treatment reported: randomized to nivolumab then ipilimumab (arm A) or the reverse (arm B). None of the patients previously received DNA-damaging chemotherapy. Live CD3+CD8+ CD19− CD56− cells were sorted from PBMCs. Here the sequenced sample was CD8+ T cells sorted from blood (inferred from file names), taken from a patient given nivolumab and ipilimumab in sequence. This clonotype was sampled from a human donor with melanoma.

The CDR3 nucleotides read TGTGCCAGCAGCTTCTCCACAGCGGGAGTTAGTGAGCAGTTCTTC. This sequence encodes CASSFSTAGVSEQFF. This chain links TRBV7-9 with TRBJ2-1, with 8 bases fitting TRBD2. V shed 3 bases, J shed 9 bases, and the junction held 10 bases outside the gene matches. CDR3 size: 15 residues. Germline loops: CDR1 SEHNR, CDR2 FQNEAQ (reference sequence). Supplemented by reference TRBV7-9 and TRBJ2-1, the full variable domain reads DTGVSQNPRHKITKRGQNVTFRCDPISEHNRLYWYRQTLGQGPEFLTYFQNEAQLEKSRLLSDRFSAERPKGSFSTLEIQRTEQGDSAMYLCASSFSTAGVSEQFFGPGTRLTVL.